These T cell receptor beta chains were read from a single sample in a study of blood T cell repertoires in COVID-19. TCRdb's copy holds only in-frame clones and misses some; the assay was immunoSEQ multiplex PCR. The table includes about 250,000 clones, roughly 80% detected once. Sequenced material: peripheral blood. The receptors shown here come from a person aged 70 to 85 with COVID-19, enrolled during active disease. Each CDR3 is given with its conserved first and last residue. The D gene is left open where the match is weak. Clone size is not always given. Where it is, it says once, few, many or a class for expanded clones.

D | J | size | V | CDR3 | DNA
. | TRBJ2-3 | . | TRBV5-8 | CASSVGRSTDTQYF | TGTGCCAGCAGCGTGGGGCGGAGCACAGATACGCAGTATTTT
. | TRBJ2-2 | once | TRBV6-5 | CAAAGTRDTGELFF | TGTGCCGCCGCTGGGACACGGGACACCGGGGAGCTGTTTTTT
. | TRBJ2-3 | few | TRBV7-9 | CASSLGRQSSTDTQYF | TGTGCCAGCAGCTTAGGCAGACAGTCTAGCACAGATACGCAGTATTTT
. | TRBJ2-5 | . | TRBV24-1 | CATTSIFLGVQETQYF | TGTGCCACCACCAGCATTTTCCTCGGGGTTCAAGAGACCCAGTACTTC
TRBD1 | TRBJ1-5 | . | TRBV10-1 | CASSRGTDSDQPQHF | TGCGCCAGCAGCCGGGGGACAGACAGCGATCAGCCCCAGCATTTT
TRBD1 | TRBJ2-7 | many | TRBV2 | CASRTGTGNYEQYF | TGTGCCAGCAGAACGGGGACAGGGAACTACGAGCAGTACTTC
TRBD2 | TRBJ2-5 | . | TRBV7-8 | CASSSGTSGRGETQYF | TGTGCCAGCAGTTCCGGGACTAGCGGGAGAGGGGAGACCCAGTACTTC
TRBD1 | TRBJ2-1 | . | TRBV7-9 | CASSLARGPSYNEQFF | TGTGCCAGCAGCTTAGCCAGGGGGCCATCCTACAATGAGCAGTTCTTC
TRBD1 | TRBJ1-6 | . | TRBV6-5 | CASRTEDRTNSPLHF | TGTGCCAGCAGGACGGAGGACAGGACTAATTCACCCCTCCACTTT
TRBD2 | TRBJ2-3 | . | TRBV27 | CASSPLGLAGSGDTQYF | TGTGCCAGCAGTCCCCTAGGACTAGCGGGGTCTGGGGATACGCAGTATTTT
TRBD1 | TRBJ2-7 | . | TRBV11-2 | CASSSTGVAYEQYF | TGTGCCAGCAGCTCGACAGGGGTCGCCTACGAGCAGTACTTC
. | TRBJ1-1 | . | TRBV5-1 | CASSLTLGDTEAFF | TGCGCCAGCAGCTTGACCCTCGGGGACACTGAAGCTTTCTTT
TRBD1 | TRBJ1-4 | . | TRBV25-1 | CASSPGGRGYNEKLFF | TGTGCCAGCAGCCCAGGGGGGCGCGGGTATAATGAAAAACTGTTTTTT
. | TRBJ2-2 | . | TRBV9 | CASSVSTGGHTGELFF | TGTGCCAGCAGCGTATCGACGGGGGGCCACACCGGGGAGCTGTTTTTT
. | TRBJ1-1 | . | TRBV7-9 | CASSLSAGPGDTEAFF | TGTGCCAGCAGCTTATCAGCGGGACCAGGGGACACTGAAGCTTTCTTT
. | TRBJ1-4 | . | TRBV28 | CASSFSGYEKLFF | TGTGCCAGCAGTTTCTCGGGTTACGAAAAACTGTTTTTT
. | TRBJ1-5 | few | TRBV9 | CASSVVFWSVEGGNQPQHF | TGTGCCAGCAGCGTAGTTTTCTGGTCCGTAGAGGGGGGCAATCAGCCCCAGCATTTT
. | TRBJ1-5 | . | TRBV5-1 | CASRENRNQPQHF | TGCGCCAGCAGGGAAAACAGGAATCAGCCCCAGCATTTT
. | TRBJ1-1 | . | TRBV4-3 | CASSQDFGGRKTEAFF | TGCGCCAGCAGCCAAGACTTCGGGGGACGAAAAACTGAAGCTTTCTTT
. | TRBJ2-5 | once | TRBV11-3 | CASSLGRGSETQYF | TGTGCCAGCAGCTTGGGCAGGGGCAGTGAGACCCAGTACTTC
TRBD2 | TRBJ2-1 | . | TRBV5-4 | CASSLAGLAGSEQFF | TGTGCCAGCAGCTTGGCGGGGCTAGCGGGGAGTGAGCAGTTCTTC
. | TRBJ2-2 | once | TRBV10-3 | CAISPGTGELFF | TGTGCCATCTCTCCGGGCACCGGGGAGCTGTTTTTT
TRBD1 | TRBJ1-1 | . | TRBV5-1 | CASSLNRGRTEAFF | TGCGCCAGCAGCTTAAACAGGGGGCGTACTGAAGCTTTCTTT
TRBD1 | TRBJ1-2 | . | TRBV7-9 | CASSAGGTGGLVGYTF | TGTGCCAGCAGCGCAGGCGGGACAGGGGGCTTGGTTGGCTACACCTTC
TRBD1 | TRBJ1-1 | . | TRBV7-3 | CASSLDRATEAFF | TGTGCCAGCAGCTTAGACAGGGCGACAGAAGCTTTCTTT
TRBD1 | TRBJ2-7 | . | TRBV6-5 | CASSYMTGGTYEQYF | TGTGCCAGCAGTTATATGACAGGGGGAACCTACGAGCAGTACTTC
. | TRBJ2-1 | . | TRBV6-5 | CASSYSKARGNEQFF | TGTGCCAGCAGTTACTCGAAGGCCAGGGGAAATGAGCAGTTCTTC
. | TRBJ2-5 | . | TRBV2 | CARNAWGETQYF | TGTGCCAGAAATGCTTGGGGCGAGACCCAGTACTTC
TRBD1 | TRBJ1-2 | once | TRBV5-4 | CASSLAGTGGMGYTF | TGTGCCAGCAGCTTGGCCGGGACAGGGGGCATGGGCTACACCTTC
. | TRBJ2-2 | . | TRBV7-6 | CASSPGQWNTGELFF | TGTGCCAGCAGCCCCGGACAGTGGAACACCGGGGAGCTGTTTTTT
TRBD1 | TRBJ2-7 | . | TRBV19 | CASSSTGAGTTGEQYF | TGTGCCAGTAGTAGTACAGGGGCGGGTACTACGGGCGAGCAGTACTTC
TRBD2 | TRBJ2-1 | . | TRBV29-1 | CSVKREGLHEQFF | TGCAGCGTGAAGCGGGAGGGCCTCCATGAGCAGTTCTTC
. | TRBJ1-6 | . | TRBV2 | CASRVLNSPLHF | TGTGCCAGCCGGGTGCTCAATTCACCCCTCCACTTT
TRBD1 | TRBJ1-1 | few | TRBV27 | CASTRDRANTEAFF | TGTGCCAGCACGCGGGACAGGGCAAACACTGAAGCTTTCTTT
. | TRBJ1-5 | . | TRBV6-5 | CASLRGGENQPQHF | TGTGCCTCCCTGAGAGGGGGGGAGAATCAGCCCCAGCATTTT
. | TRBJ1-6 | . | TRBV3-1/TRBV3-2 | CASSQSVDSPLHF | TGTGCCAGCAGCCAATCCGTAGATTCACCCCTCCACTTT
. | TRBJ1-5 | many | TRBV27 | CASSSQRGGQPQHF | TGTGCCAGCAGTTCCCAGAGAGGGGGTCAGCCCCAGCATTTT
. | TRBJ2-3 | . | TRBV3-1/TRBV3-2 | CASSQAVGSTDTQYF | TGTGCCAGCAGCCAAGCCGTGGGCAGTACAGATACGCAGTATTTT